This T cell receptor beta chain was captured in a study of cytomegalovirus exposure and HLA in healthy donors. The V gene lost 0 bases and the J gene lost 3 bases, with 6 bases spanning the gap. CDR1 MNHNY and CDR2 SVGAGI come from the germline V gene (reference sequence). The CDR3 is 13 residues long. Regarding this clone: Its antigen is as yet unknown. The CDR3 does not end in the conserved phenylalanine or tryptophan, so this is likely a read error.

PCR involved 60 Vbeta and 13 Jbeta primers. The table came from immunoSEQ multiplex PCR; TCRdb's copy has only in-frame clones and leaves some out. Seen here are 150,000 or so clones, 77% observed once, and the top ten hold about 4.3%. Regarding the study as a whole: Across all donors, roughly uniform sequencing depth was an assumption of the presence/absence analyses.

The rearrangement joins TRBV6-6 to TRBJ2-7; no clear D gene. The sample was PBMCs. This clonotype was sampled from a male donor in good health and CMV-seropositive. The CDR3 nucleotides are TGTGCCAGCAGTTACTCACAAAACTACGAGCAGTACCTC. Translated: CASSYSQNYEQYL.